The clone carrying this TCR beta chain has only a few counts. Other DNA sequences in this specimen translate into the identical CDR3. The sample comes from a study of shared clonotypes between healthy human individuals. Cells designated naive CD8 were CD45RO-negative and were positively selected for CCR7, with terminally differentiated effector memory CD45RA+ cells excluded. Clones were read by immunoSEQ multiplex PCR, and TCRdb kept only the in-frame ones, dropping some. The table records just over 2,000,000 clones, approximately 95% of them present only once. Germline assignment: CDR1 SGHDT and CDR2 YYEEEE. The CDR3 consists of 15 residues. The J segment lost 1 base and the V segment lost 3 bases, leaving 2 bases of the junction unmatched.

The specimen was naive CD8+ T cells sorted from blood. This sequence was found in a man aged 18 to 35 in good health. The chain couples TRBV5-6 to TRBJ2-2; 8 positions match TRBD1. The CDR3, as DNA: TGTGCCAGCAGCTGGGGGACAGGGAACACCGGGGAGCTGTTTTTT. This gives the protein CASSWGTGNTGELFF.